This TCR beta chain originates from a study of cytomegalovirus exposure and HLA in healthy donors. The study, taken as a whole, reports: Common viral pathogens (according to a later analysis) appeared linked to several of the most significant clusters.

The PCR employed 60 Vbeta primers together with 13 Jbeta primers. Sequencing used immunoSEQ multiplex PCR; TCRdb keeps in-frame clones, though not all of them. This sample has about 180,000 clones; 65% to 85% occur once, and the top ten carry more than 1.1%. With regard to this clone: Its antigen is unknown.

Germline values: CDR1 MNHNY, CDR2 SVGAGI (reference sequence). The CDR3 runs to 15 residues. V was clipped by 6 bases and J by 3 bases, with 14 bases between them. This TCR was sampled from a girl aged 10 to 17 in good health and CMV-seropositive. The chain uses TRBV6-6 and TRBJ2-2; D gene ambiguous. The specimen sequenced was PBMCs. CDR3 sequence reads: CASRLSAADTGELFF. The CDR3 nucleotides are TGTGCCAGCAGGTTAAGCGCCGCAGACACCGGGGAGCTGTTTTTT.